This TCR beta chain emerged from a study of shared clonotypes between healthy human individuals. The data were produced by immunoSEQ multiplex PCR, yet TCRdb's version contains in-frame clones alone and is incomplete. Of about 2.3 million clones listed, under 95% are singletons. The J segment lost 5 bases and the V segment lost 4 bases, leaving 5 bases of the junction unmatched. The length of the CDR3 is 15 residues. Germline assignment: CDR1 SGHTA and CDR2 FQGTGA. The receptor comes from a man between 18 and 35 years old in good health. Some clones in this sample may be carry-over from other donors' samples. The source material was naive CD4+ T cells from PBMCs. The subset here: CD45RA+ positively selected. This chain joins TRBV7-3 and TRBJ2-1; 10 nucleotides agree with TRBD1. The DNA for the CDR3 is TGTGCCAGCAGCTGGGACAGGGGTACCCACAATGAGCAGTTCTTC. Translation gives CASSWDRGTHNEQFF. The complete variable domain, with remaining parts taken from reference TRBV7-3 and TRBJ2-1, reads GAGVSQTPSNKVTEKGKYVELRCDPISGHTALYWYRQSLGQGPEFLIYFQGTGAADDSGLPNDRFFAVRPEGSVSTLKIQRTERGDSAVYLCASSWDRGTHNEQFFGPGTRLTVL.